These 9 T cell receptor beta chains were sequenced from one sample in a study of blood T cell repertoires in COVID-19 (dated by TCRdb to about 2020). To prepare the library, the immunoSEQ multiplex PCR assay was applied. The clones in this table, taken by TCRdb from immuneACCESS, are in-frame only. Not every clone is retained; where verified, under half of the shortfall comes from an unresolved V gene, and the cause of the rest is unknown. The sample profile shows more than 85,000 clones; more than 65% of them were found once. In total, the top ten clones hold more than 20% of the sample. Sample: peripheral blood. These receptors all come from a man in his 60s with acute or convalescent COVID-19.

The sample holds a few counts of this clone. The CDR3 sequence: CASSPSGGNSPLHF. In nucleotides, the CDR3 is TGTGCCAGCAGCCCCTCAGGGGGTAATTCACCCCTCCACTTT. The chain joins TRBV7-2 to TRBJ1-6; 7 bases are shared with TRBD1. Germline lookup yields CDR1 SGHTA and CDR2 FQGNSA. The CDR3 totals 14 residues. V lost 5 bases to trimming and J lost 6 bases; unmatched junction nucleotides: 4.

The V gene is TRBV4-2, the J gene TRBJ2-5; 9 bases are a match to TRBD2. The CDR3 is 21 amino acids. Trimming took 1 base from V and 1 from J; bases not matched to a gene: 19. Germline V gene data show CDR1 as LGHNA and CDR2 as YNFKEQ. The CDR3 reads CASSQAPGGSGGPGSQETQYF. CDR3 sequence (DNA): TGTGCCAGCAGCCAAGCTCCGGGGGGTAGCGGGGGTCCCGGCAGCCAAGAGACCCAGTACTTC.

CDR3 DNA sequence: TGTGCCAGCAGTTCTTCCGGGGGGGCCCCCCTTCATACGCAGTATTTT. As protein: CASSSSGGAPLHTQYF. This chain joins TRBV28 and TRBJ2-3; 8 bases line up with TRBD2. CDR3 length: 16 amino acids. CDR1 is MDHEN and CDR2 is SYDVKM in the germline V gene. V lost 4 bases to trimming and J lost 7 bases; unmatched junction nucleotides: 13. Full variable domain (missing parts from reference TRBV28 and TRBJ2-3): DVKVTQSSRYLVKRTGEKVFLECVQDMDHENMFWYRQDPGLGLRLIYFSYDVKMKEKGDIPEGYSVSREKKERFSLILESASTNQTSMYLCASSSSGGAPLHTQYFGPGTRLTVL.

The rearrangement joins TRBV6-6 to TRBJ1-2, with TRBD1 identical over 7 bases. This CDR3 comprises 15 residues. Germline assignment: CDR1 MNHNY and CDR2 SVGAGI (reference sequence). Losses at the gene ends were 5 bases for V and 2 bases for J; bases not matched to a gene: 8. In DNA form, the CDR3 reads TGTGCCAGCAGTACGAGACAGGGACGGAACTATGGCTACACCTTC. Translating it yields CASSTRQGRNYGYTF.

As concerns this clone: At one of its ends the junction is not consistent with the germline gene, which may arise from a read error. J is TRBJ1-1 and V is TRBV18; 9 nucleotides align to TRBD1. The length of the CDR3 is 17 residues. Germline CDR1 is KGHSH and CDR2 is LQKENI. DNA of the CDR3: TGTGCCAGCTCATCTTTATCTCCGGGGACAGGGAACGCTGAAGCTTTCTTT. It codes for CASSSLSPGTGNAEAFF.

J is TRBJ1-5 and V is TRBV6-1; perhaps TRBD1 as D (5 bases). Germline V gene sequence: CDR1 MNHNS, CDR2 SASEGT. The CDR3 consists of 18 residues. V was trimmed by 4 bases and J by 4 bases, leaving 23 bases between them. The CDR3 DNA reads as TGTGCCAGCAGTGGACGTGGAGGGGTGGGGCGAGAGAATCAGCCCCAGCATTTT. It is translated as CASSGRGGVGRENQPQHF.

The chain recombines TRBV14 with TRBJ1-1; D unresolved. This CDR3 contains 13 residues. V was shortened by 4 bases and J by 0 bases, with 6 bases between the two germline ends. Germline CDR1 reads SGHDN; CDR2 reads FVKESK. CDR3 residues: CASSRGLNTEAFF. The CDR3 DNA reads as TGTGCCAGCAGCCGCGGTCTGAACACTGAAGCTTTCTTT.

This chain connects TRBV6-8 to TRBJ1-3, with 11 bases matching TRBD1. With 7 bases clipped from V and 2 bases from J, the junction kept 13 bases outside the gene matches. This CDR3 has 18 residues. Per germline, CDR1 MNHGY and CDR2 SAAAGT. CDR3 in DNA: TGTGCCAGCACTCTACCGGGACAGGGGGGTTTTACTGGAAACACCATATATTTT. Translated: CASTLPGQGGFTGNTIYF.

J is TRBJ1-2 and V is TRBV6-5; 8 bases map to TRBD1. The CDR3 contains 13 residues. V was clipped by 6 bases and J by 4 bases; unmatched bases: 4. CDR1 MNHEY and CDR2 SVGAGI come from the germline V gene. The CDR3 is CASRTGAGYGYTF. CDR3 bases: TGTGCCAGCAGGACAGGGGCCGGCTATGGCTACACCTTC.